This TCR beta chain is from a study of cytomegalovirus exposure and HLA in healthy donors. PCR involved 60 Vbeta and 13 Jbeta primers. In the study's own analysis: Some 11 million of the about 80 million unique TCR beta chains counted in a later analysis were shared. Produced via immunoSEQ multiplex PCR; TCRdb's table is partial and in-frame only. D and trimming come from the DNA, and the V and J calls and clone size come from that table. The sample's table shows under 200,000 clones. The CDR3 contains 13 residues. Germline CDR1 LNHDA, CDR2 SQIVND (reference sequence). Losses at the gene ends were 5 bases for V and 9 bases for J; bases not matched to a gene: 2. Concerning this clone itself: No antigen is known for it.

Findings and caveats of the study: A classifier reportedly called cytomegalovirus status with high sensitivity and specificity.

J is TRBJ2-1 and V is TRBV19; 12 bases agree with TRBD2. The material sequenced was PBMCs. This TCR was recovered from a woman between 18 and 29 years old in good health and CMV-seropositive. CDR3 protein: CASSLAGGSEQFF. The CDR3 bases are TGTGCCAGTAGTCTAGCGGGGGGGAGTGAGCAGTTCTTC.